This is a list of T cell receptor beta chains from one sample in a study of early T cells in non-severe SARS-CoV-2 infection. TCRdb ran MiXCR on the 5' RACE reads and lists one entry per CDR3 protein. The sample holds 100,000 to 140,000 distinct CDR3 sequences; over 8.5% are singletons and the top ten take roughly 8%. The sample comprised whole blood. The receptors here all came from an adult who was a healthcare worker with PCR-confirmed SARS-CoV-2 infection or an uninfected control (not recorded which). Both conserved end residues are part of each CDR3. D genes are given only for firm matches. Size tells how often a clone was seen (once, few, many) or the class of an expanded clone, and some rows leave it out.

>TRBJ2-3|TRBD2|TRBV28|few
TGTGCCAGCGGGAGGGTAGGGGATACGCAGTATTTT
CASGRVGDTQYF
>TRBJ2-3|-|TRBV20-1|many
TGCAGTGGGACGGGACCAGATACGCAGTATTTT
CSGTGPDTQYF
>TRBJ2-1|-|TRBV6-5|once
TGTGCCAGCAGTTACGGGGCAGACTACAATGAGCAGTTCTTC
CASSYGADYNEQFF
>TRBJ2-1|-|TRBV30|-
TGTGCCTGGAGGTCCAGGGACTTCTACCCCTACAATGAGCAGTTCTTC
CAWRSRDFYPYNEQFF
>TRBJ2-7|-|TRBV7-9|-
TGTGCCAGCAGCACGGTTTGGGAGCAGTACTTC
CASSTVWEQYF
>TRBJ2-1|-|TRBV28|many
TGTGCCAGCAGTTTATTGGGGGCAGCCTACAATGAGCAGTTCTTC
CASSLLGAAYNEQFF
>TRBJ2-7|-|TRBV28|-
TGTGCCAGCACGCTAGGGACAGCGGGGAAGCAGTACTTC
CASTLGTAGKQYF
>TRBJ2-2|-|TRBV7-6|-
TGTGCCAGCAGAACCCGGAACGGGGAGCTGTTTTTT
CASRTRNGELFF
>TRBJ2-7|-|TRBV7-8|-
TGTGCCAGCAGCACGGGACTTTCCTACGAGCAGTACTTC
CASSTGLSYEQYF
>TRBJ2-1|TRBD2|TRBV28|-
TGTGCCAGCAGTCGACTAGCCCGGAGCAATGAGCAGTTCTTC
CASSRLARSNEQFF
>TRBJ2-7|-|TRBV15|many
TGTGCCACCAGCAGGGACTACTACGAGCAGTACTTC
CATSRDYYEQYF
>TRBJ2-2|-|TRBV7-2|-
TGTGCCAGCAGCTTAGTCCGGAACACCGGGGAGCTGTTTTTT
CASSLVRNTGELFF
>TRBJ2-5|-|TRBV7-2|-
TGTGCCAGCAGCCCCATAGTCCGGACCCAGTACTTC
CASSPIVRTQYF
>TRBJ2-7|-|TRBV27|few
TGTGCTGACCGGTCCCGGGACGAGCAGTACTTC
CADRSRDEQYF
>TRBJ1-2|-|TRBV12-3/TRBV12-4|-
TGTGCCAGCAGTTTAGCGTATAGAGGAGGCGGCTACACCTTC
CASSLAYRGGGYTF